The rows below give T cell receptor beta chains drawn from one sample of a study of shared clonotypes between healthy human individuals. Clones were read by immunoSEQ multiplex PCR, and TCRdb kept only the in-frame ones, dropping some. This table has 600,000 to 750,000 clones, 72% appearing once. The sequencing sample was made of memory CD4+ T cells sorted from blood. The receptors shown here come from a woman between 25 and 40 years old in good health. CDR3s include the opening cysteine and the closing phenylalanine or tryptophan. Each record gives: D gene, J gene, CDR3 length, clone size, V gene, CDR3 DNA, CDR3 protein. The D gene is left open where the match is weak. The size of a clone is reported for some rows only, either as once, few or many, or as a class for expanded clones.

-,TRBJ2-1,14,-,TRBV6-4,TGTGCCAGCAGTCCCGGCGGAGGGTACAATGAGCAGTTCTTC,CASSPGGGYNEQFF
-,TRBJ2-3,13,-,TRBV4-1,TGCGCCAGCAGCCAATACTCCACAGATACGCAGTATTTT,CASSQYSTDTQYF
TRBD2,TRBJ2-1,14,-,TRBV28,TGTGCCAGCAGTCCCGGGACTACTTACAATGAGCAGTTCTTC,CASSPGTTYNEQFF
TRBD1,TRBJ1-2,14,-,TRBV28,TGTGCCAGCAGTCGGCAGATCAGGGGGCATGGCTACACCTTC,CASSRQIRGHGYTF
-,TRBJ2-7,14,once,TRBV5-6,TGTGCCACCTGCGGCCCGGGGCCGTTCAACGAGCAGTACTTC,CATCGPGPFNEQYF
-,TRBJ1-3,13,-,TRBV5-1,TGCGCCAGCACCACCGGGACAGGAAACACCATATATTTT,CASTTGTGNTIYF
-,TRBJ2-6,11,-,TRBV6-6,TGTGCCACAGCTGGGGCCAACGTCCTGACTTTC,CATAGANVLTF
TRBD1,TRBJ2-1,12,-,TRBV29-1,TGCAGCGTTGGTCAGGGGGCTAATGAGCAGTTCTTC,CSVGQGANEQFF
-,TRBJ2-5,12,-,TRBV18,TGTGCCAGCTCTCCAGGGGGGGAAGGCCAGTACTTC,CASSPGGEGQYF
-,TRBJ2-1,14,-,TRBV5-1,TGCGCCAGCAGCTTGGGAGACGAACACAATGAGCAGTTCTTC,CASSLGDEHNEQFF
TRBD2,TRBJ2-7,15,few,TRBV6-6,TGTGCCAGCCGTCCTCGCGTGGCGGGAGGTTCAGAGCAGTACTTC,CASRPRVAGGSEQYF
-,TRBJ1-5,15,-,TRBV28,TGTGCCAGCAGTTTGGGCGGGGGGAGCAATCAGCCCCAGCATTTT,CASSLGGGSNQPQHF
-,TRBJ2-5,14,-,TRBV19,TGTGCCAGTAGTATAGTTTGGGGGCGAGAGACCCAGTACTTC,CASSIVWGRETQYF
TRBD1,TRBJ1-4,15,-,TRBV9,TGTGCCAGCAGCGTGACGACAGGGGGTAATGAAAAACTGTTTTTT,CASSVTTGGNEKLFF